A single sample is the source of the 18 T cell receptor beta chains below, sequenced in a study of identical twins. TCRdb used MiXCR to reprocess the 5' RACE reads, holding one entry per CDR3 protein. The sample includes 700,000 to 950,000 distinct CDR3 sequences, approximately 13% seen only once; the top ten take 1.5% to 2%. These data also featured in a second study, about yellow fever vaccine responses in identical twins.

Input material: PBMCs. Every receptor here comes from a young woman in good health.

In its sample, this clonotype was seen many times. The chain joins TRBV4-1 to TRBJ2-7; D unresolved. V was shortened by 1 base and J by 4 bases, with 11 bases between the two germline ends. This CDR3 region has 14 residues. The germline V gene has CDR1 MGHRA and CDR2 YSYEKL. In DNA form, the CDR3 reads TGCGCCAGCAGCCAAGCTGCAGGAGTATACGAGCAGTACGTC. It encodes CASSQAAGVYEQYV.

The CDR3 DNA sequence: TGTGCCAGCAGCTCCAGGGCGCTAGCATCCTACGAGCAGTACTTC. It codes for CASSSRALASYEQYF. The chain links TRBV11-1 to TRBJ2-7; D is tentatively TRBD1 or TRBD2 (5 bases each). V gave up 4 bases and J gave up 1 base, with 14 bases separating them. Germline lookup yields CDR1 SGHAT and CDR2 FQDESV (reference sequence). This CDR3 has 15 amino acids.

This clonotype was detected many times. The rearrangement joins TRBV25-1 to TRBJ2-1; no firm D call. Germline CDR1 and CDR2: MGHDK and SYGVNS. V shed 5 bases and J shed 0 bases, with 8 bases lying between them. The CDR3 extends over 14 amino acids. The DNA of the CDR3 is TGTGCCAGCAGTCGACGGAGCTCCTACAATGAGCAGTTCTTC. It codes for CASSRRSSYNEQFF.

This clonotype was detected a few times. The rearrangement links TRBV10-3 to TRBJ2-2; weak D call: TRBD1 (6 bases). CDR3 length: 14 amino acids. V was clipped by 7 bases and J by 4 bases, with 13 bases between them. The V gene's germline CDR1 is ENHRY and CDR2 SYGVKD. CDR3 sequence reads: CAINPRGGTGELFF. The CDR3 DNA follows: TGTGCCATCAATCCCAGGGGTGGCACCGGGGAGCTGTTTTTT.

The DNA for the CDR3 is TGCAGTGCTCCCCGTTGGAGCGGGGGGTCCGGGGAGCTGTTTTTT. It translates to CSAPRWSGGSGELFF. The V call is TRBV20-1, the J call TRBJ2-2; 9 bases fit TRBD2. The CDR3 loop spans 15 amino acids. Germline lookup yields CDR1 DFQATT and CDR2 SNEGSKA (reference sequence). J gave up 6 bases and V 5 bases, and 10 bases lay outside the gene matches.

The chain combines TRBV14 with TRBJ2-3, with TRBD2 matching 11 bases. The V gene's germline CDR1 is SGHDN and CDR2 FVKESK. The CDR3 consists of 15 residues. V dropped 5 bases and J dropped 0; count of bases not matched to a gene: 1. CDR3 nucleotides: TGTGCCAGCAGCATAGCGGGAGGGAGCACAGATACGCAGTATTTT. It yields the protein CASSIAGGSTDTQYF. Complete variable domain (other parts from reference TRBV14 and TRBJ2-3): EAGVTQFPSHSVIEKGQTVTLRCDPISGHDNLYWYRRVMGKEIKFLLHFVKESKQDESGMPNNRFLAERTGGTYSTLKVQPAELEDSGVYFCASSIAGGSTDTQYFGPGTRLTVL.

The chain carries TRBV12-3 or TRBV12-4 and TRBJ1-2, with a weak D call TRBD1 (6 bases). This CDR3 is built from 14 residues. V was trimmed by 3 bases and J by 4 bases, leaving 12 bases between them. The CDR3 region has the DNA TGTGCCAGCAGTTTGTCCAAAGGGGGCTATGGCTACACCTTC. Its translation: CASSLSKGGYGYTF.

V usage is TRBV2 and J usage is TRBJ2-7; perhaps TRBD1 as D (6 bases). V lost 6 bases, J lost 4 bases, and 16 bases lay in between. The CDR3 extends over 14 amino acids. Germline V gene data show CDR1 as SNHLY and CDR2 as FYNNEI. The CDR3 sequence is CASSYMDSAYEQYV. The DNA of the CDR3 is TGTGCCAGCAGCTATATGGACAGCGCGTACGAGCAGTACGTC.

This clonotype was recorded at least ten times. V and J are TRBV7-8 and TRBJ2-1; 9 positions match TRBD2. Trimming removed 4 bases from V and 0 bases from J; junction bases left unmatched: 7. The CDR3 spans 17 residues. Germline CDR1 is SGHVS and CDR2 is FQNEAQ. CDR3 sequence reads: CASSSTGLASSYNEQFF. DNA of the CDR3: TGTGCCAGCAGCTCGACAGGACTAGCGAGCTCCTACAATGAGCAGTTCTTC.

This clonotype was picked up a small number of times. V is TRBV18 and J is TRBJ1-6, with a weak D call TRBD1 (5 bases). Trimming took 3 bases from V and 5 from J, leaving 11 bases between them. The CDR3 length is 15 residues. CDR1 is KGHSH, CDR2 LQKENI, per germline. The DNA of the CDR3 is TGTGCCAGCTCACCTAGCGGCAGGGATAATTCACCCCTCCACTTT. Protein: CASSPSGRDNSPLHF.

This clonotype was picked up a small number of times. The chain joins TRBV4-1 to TRBJ2-5; D tentatively reads TRBD1 or TRBD2 (5 bases each). V was cut by 0 bases and J by 5 bases, with 16 bases left in between. Germline-derived CDR1 and CDR2 are MGHRA and YSYEKL. The CDR3 extends over 16 amino acids. The CDR3: CASSQDHGTGGETQYF. Here the CDR3 DNA reads TGCGCCAGCAGCCAAGACCATGGGACCGGCGGGGAGACCCAGTACTTC.

The chain links TRBV9 to TRBJ1-2; 7 bases match TRBD1. This CDR3 region has 13 residues. Germline lookup yields CDR1 SGDLS and CDR2 YYNGEE. The ends lost 3 bases at V and 8 bases at J; junction bases unmatched: 7. The CDR3: CASSARQGRGYTF. CDR3 bases: TGTGCCAGCAGCGCAAGACAGGGACGGGGCTACACCTTC. Looking up the rest from reference TRBV9 and TRBJ1-2 gives the full variable domain: DSGVTQTPKHLITATGQRVTLRCSPRSGDLSVYWYQQSLDQGLQFLIQYYNGEERAKGNILERFSAQQFPDLHSELNLSSLELGDSALYFCASSARQGRGYTFGSGTRLTVV.

This clonotype came up a few times. The chain carries TRBV11-1 and TRBJ1-4; 8 nucleotides align to TRBD1. Germline V gene lookup returns CDR1 SGHAT and CDR2 FQDESV (reference sequence). The trim removed 4 bases at V and 0 bases at J, leaving 10 bases unmatched. The CDR3 has 18 residues. Written as DNA, the CDR3 is TGTGCCAGCAGCTCACCCGGGACAGGCTATTCAACTAATGAAAAACTGTTTTTT. Protein sequence: CASSSPGTGYSTNEKLFF.

This chain uses TRBV12-3 or TRBV12-4 with TRBJ1-1; a weak D match, TRBD1 (6 bases). There are 15 residues in the CDR3. Trimming took 6 bases from V and 0 from J, leaving 14 bases between them. CDR3 coding DNA: TGTGCCAGCAGACGGGGGCAGGTTTTGAACACTGAAGCTTTCTTT. Amino acid sequence: CASRRGQVLNTEAFF.

This clonotype was detected only a few times. The chain combines TRBV7-8 with TRBJ2-5; 8 bases align to TRBD1. From germline, CDR1 is SGHVS and CDR2 FQNEAQ. V trimming: 0 bases; J trimming: 3 bases; junction bases outside the gene matches: 15. CDR3 length: 19 residues. The CDR3 DNA reads as TGTGCCAGCAGCTTAGCGAGGTCCAGGACAGGGTTGGGAAAAGAGACCCAGTACTTC. Its translation is CASSLARSRTGLGKETQYF. Together with reference TRBV7-8 and TRBJ2-5, the CDR3 gives the full variable domain: GAGVSQSPRYKVAKRGQDVALRCDPISGHVSLFWYQQALGQGPEFLTYFQNEAQLDKSGLPSDRFFAERPEGSVSTLKIQRTQQEDSAVYLCASSLARSRTGLGKETQYFGPGTRLLVL.

This clonotype has more than one count but fewer than ten. The V and J genes are TRBV18 and TRBJ1-1, with TRBD1 matching 9 bases. There are 18 residues in the CDR3. Per germline, CDR1 KGHSH and CDR2 LQKENI. The V gene end was trimmed by 3 bases and the J gene end by 3 bases; junction bases not matched to a gene: 14. The CDR3 region is CASSPLSRNRGHYTEAFF. In DNA, the CDR3 is TGTGCCAGCTCACCGCTGTCTAGAAACAGGGGGCACTACACTGAAGCTTTCTTT.

The chain links TRBV6-1 to TRBJ2-2, with 11 bases aligning to TRBD2. This CDR3 contains 16 residues. Germline loops: CDR1 MNHNS, CDR2 SASEGT. V dropped 8 bases and J dropped 7; count of bases not matched to a gene: 12. The CDR3, as DNA: TGTGCCAGCGAAAGCCTTAGCGGGGGGGCCGTCGGGGAGCTGTTTTTT. Encoded protein: CASESLSGGAVGELFF.

A word on this clonotype: A read error may account for a junction end that differs from germline. The chain recombines TRBV7-9 with TRBJ2-5; 12 nucleotides match TRBD2. Looked up from germline, CDR1 is SEHNR and CDR2 is FQNEAQ (reference sequence). This CDR3 is 17 amino acids long. In nucleotides, the CDR3 is TGTCCCAGCAGCTTCTGGCTGACTAGCGGGAGTACAAAGACCCAGTACTTC. It specifies CPSSFWLTSGSTKTQYF. The full variable domain, its missing parts supplied by reference TRBV7-9 and TRBJ2-5, is DTGVSQNPRHKITKRGQNVTFRCDPISEHNRLYWYRQTLGQGPEFLTYFQNEAQLEKSRLLSDRFSAERPKGSFSTLEIQRTEQGDSAMYLCPSSFWLTSGSTKTQYFGPGTRLLVL.